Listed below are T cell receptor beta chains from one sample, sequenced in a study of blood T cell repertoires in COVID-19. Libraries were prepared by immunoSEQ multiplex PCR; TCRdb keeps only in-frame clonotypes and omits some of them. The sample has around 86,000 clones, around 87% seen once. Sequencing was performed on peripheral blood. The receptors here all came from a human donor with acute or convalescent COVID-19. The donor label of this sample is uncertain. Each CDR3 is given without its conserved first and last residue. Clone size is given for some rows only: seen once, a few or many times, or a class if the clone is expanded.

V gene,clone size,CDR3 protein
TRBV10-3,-,AISESWTGTSTDTQY
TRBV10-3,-,AISESTNTEAF
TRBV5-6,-,ASSLPGTLNTEAF
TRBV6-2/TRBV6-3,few,ASSPDRDTYNEQF
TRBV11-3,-,ASSLGTGGFYEQY
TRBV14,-,ASSQTGYVTEAF
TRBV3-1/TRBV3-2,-,ASSQGGTAFEQY
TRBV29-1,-,SVEGQGAYEQY
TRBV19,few,ASSISDSYQPQH
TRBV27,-,ASSHTGDSLFGYT
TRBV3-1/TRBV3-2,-,ASSPSPGIKNTEAF
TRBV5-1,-,ASSLGQGNNNEKLF
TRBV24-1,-,ATSAHGGGPYNEQF
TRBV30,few,AWSVSRYTQY
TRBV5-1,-,ASSQVLNTEAF
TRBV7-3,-,ASSPRDRESSPLH
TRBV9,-,ASSVTGGTSNTGELF
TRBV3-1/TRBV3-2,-,ASSLTVGGQPQH
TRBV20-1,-,SARLLTEAF
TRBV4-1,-,ASSQVQRDGDTQY
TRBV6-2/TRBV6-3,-,ASSPGLARGTDTQY
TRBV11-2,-,ASSLVGWGSDEQF
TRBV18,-,ASSLEQGIGYGYT
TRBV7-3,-,ASSRGGQNSGANVLT
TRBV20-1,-,SASAGTTDTEAF
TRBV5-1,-,ASSSTTSGGANEQF
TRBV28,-,ASSLGPGQGLYEQY